The present entry profiles one T cell receptor beta chain with its context. No antigen is known for it. No much larger clone exists at a distance of one base, and base qualities are not known. The source of the sample is a study of identical twins (TCRdb year 2016). About the investigation overall: TCR alpha and beta repertoires from monozygotic twins, unrelated adults of various ages and cord blood were deep-sequenced to test whether fetal clonotypes persist. To rule out contamination, the twin experiments were replicated at different times with different library preparation protocols.

The library was prepared using 5' RACE. The instrument was an Illumina HiSeq 2000. Template switching introduced a universal primer binding site; the final cDNA contained a unique molecular identifier, enabling accurate counting of TCR cDNA molecules. Specific primers in the conserved constant-segment region were used to synthesize first-strand cDNA for the TCR alpha and beta chains. Each cDNA library was double barcoded, with a SMART-Mk sample barcode plus Illumina barcodes, to control for contamination. Two successive PCR steps introduced TruSeq adapter sequences along with Illumina sample barcodes. TCR alpha and beta cDNA libraries were sequenced on the Illumina HiSeq platform with custom primers. The study's own analysis went as follows. MiGEC was used to process raw reads and extract unique molecular identifiers, and MiXCR was used to find CDR3 positions. For each individual, recombination models were inferred using an EM algorithm with the repgenHMM and IGoR tools. The analysis of shared clonotypes was done with the tcR package in R, with sharing normalized by the product of cloneset sizes. To study raw recombination free of thymic and clonal selection effects, out-of-frame nonproductive sequences were analyzed. In TCRdb, the public reads were trimmed at Q25 with fastp and aligned with MiXCR, with productive beta chains retained. Merged by CDR3 protein, the rows form single entries marked with the most common genes and DNA. These V and J calls originate from TCRdb's pipeline instead of the authors' own analysis. This sample is represented by hundreds of thousands of distinct CDR3 sequences; less than 9.5% of them were singletons. Together, the top ten hold approximately 5.1% of the sample.

Broad study findings and their caveats: Invariant T cells such as MAIT and iNKT could partly confound zero-insertion analyses, although diverse VJ usage argued against such confounding for most clonotypes. A weaker excess of twin sharing was found in beta out-of-frame sequences because the signal-to-noise ratio was lowered by fewer shared sequences. Fewer insertions were carried by abundant cord blood beta clonotypes; a weaker similar trend was observed in young adult naive repertoires, while no such trend was observed in memory repertoires. Out-of-frame TCR alpha sharing in monozygotic twins was systematically underestimated by recombination models, whereas sharing between unrelated individuals was in agreement with the recombination models. Out-of-frame TCR alpha sequences shared between twins showed an excess of low generation-probability sequences compared with coincidental sharing between unrelated individuals. Conclusions relied on cross-sectional statistical analysis, since the same donors could not be followed over many years.

Every donor was a healthy Caucasian. Miltenyi CD45RO+ enrichment and human naive T-cell isolation kits were used to isolate memory (CD45RO+) and naive T cells from PBMC. The CDR3 sequence holds 14 residues, the cysteine and phenylalanine included. The only DNA kept is the CDR3, 42 bases in frame from the first base. Trimming takes 6 bases off V and 6 bases off J; junction bases not matched to a gene: 9. The clonotype originates from a young woman in good health. Sequencing was done on a sample of memory (CD45RO+) T cells sorted from blood. The intended sense of this specimen's cell subset or site label: CD45RO+ enriched T cells. This chain joins TRBV12-3 or TRBV12-4 to TRBJ2-7; TRBD1 aligns with 9 central bases. CDR3 sequence: CASREAGTGLEQYF. The nucleotide sequence reads TGTGCCAGCAGGGAAGCCGGGACAGGGCTCGAGCAGTACTTC.